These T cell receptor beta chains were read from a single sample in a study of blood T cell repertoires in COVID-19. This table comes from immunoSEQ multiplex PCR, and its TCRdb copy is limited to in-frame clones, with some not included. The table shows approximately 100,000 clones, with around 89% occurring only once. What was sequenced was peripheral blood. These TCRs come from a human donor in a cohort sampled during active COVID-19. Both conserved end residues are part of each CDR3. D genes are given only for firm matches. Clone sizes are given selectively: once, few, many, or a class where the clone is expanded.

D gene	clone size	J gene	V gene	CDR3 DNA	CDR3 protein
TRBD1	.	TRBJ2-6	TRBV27	TGTGCCAGCAGTAGGGGACAGGGGGCGCCTGGGGCCAACGTCCTGACTTTC	CASSRGQGAPGANVLTF
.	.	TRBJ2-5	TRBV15	TGTGCCACCAGCAGAGGAGAGGTGACCCAGTACTTC	CATSRGEVTQYF
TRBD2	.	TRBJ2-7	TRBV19	TGTGCCAGTTCCGGACTAGCGGGATCGACCTACGAGCAGTACTTC	CASSGLAGSTYEQYF
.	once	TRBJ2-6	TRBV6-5	TGTGCCAGCAGTTATGGGGCGGGAGGGGCCAACGTCCTGACTTTC	CASSYGAGGANVLTF
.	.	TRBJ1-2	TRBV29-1	TGCAGCGTTATACTTAACTATGGCTACACCTTC	CSVILNYGYTF
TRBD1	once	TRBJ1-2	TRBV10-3	TGTGCCATCAGTGAGTCTGGGACAGGAAGCGGTGGCTACACCTTC	CAISESGTGSGGYTF
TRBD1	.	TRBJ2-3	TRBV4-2	TGTGCCAGCAGTTACGGACAGGGACCCACAGATACGCAGTATTTT	CASSYGQGPTDTQYF
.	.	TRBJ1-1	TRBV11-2	TGTGCCAGCAGCTCTCCATCAGGGAACACTGAAGCTTTCTTT	CASSSPSGNTEAFF
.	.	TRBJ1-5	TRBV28	TGTGCCAGCAGTTTGACAGCTCCTAATCAGCCCCAGCATTTT	CASSLTAPNQPQHF
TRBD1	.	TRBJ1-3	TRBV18	TGTGCCAGCTCACCACAGGGGGCGGTCGGAAACACCATATATTTT	CASSPQGAVGNTIYF
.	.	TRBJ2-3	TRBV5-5	TGTGCCAGCAGCCCCCTGGGGCGCGGAGCTAGCACAGATACGCAGTATTTT	CASSPLGRGASTDTQYF
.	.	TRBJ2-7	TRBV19	TGTGCCAGTCGACCTAGGGGGACCGCGACCTACGAGCAGTACTTC	CASRPRGTATYEQYF
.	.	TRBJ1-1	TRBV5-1	TGCGCCAGCAGGCGGGGGTCCACCAACACTGAAGCTTTCTTT	CASRRGSTNTEAFF
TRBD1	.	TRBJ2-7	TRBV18	TGTGCCAGCTCACCTTATATTCTTGGACAGGGGGCCCGCTTTATCGACGAGCAGTACTTC	CASSPYILGQGARFIDEQYF
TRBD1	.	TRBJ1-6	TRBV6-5	TGTGCCAGCAGCCAGACAGGGGGCCATTCACCCCTCCACTTT	CASSQTGGHSPLHF
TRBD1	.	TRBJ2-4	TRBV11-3	TGTGCCAGCAGCCCCCGGACAGGTCAAATAAACATTCAGTACTTC	CASSPRTGQINIQYF
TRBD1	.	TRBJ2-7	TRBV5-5	TGTGCCAGCAGCAAGGGACAGACCTCCTACGAGCAGTACTTC	CASSKGQTSYEQYF
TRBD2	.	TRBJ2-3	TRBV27	TGTGCCAGCAGTCACCGGACTAGCGGGAAGGATACGCAGTATTTT	CASSHRTSGKDTQYF